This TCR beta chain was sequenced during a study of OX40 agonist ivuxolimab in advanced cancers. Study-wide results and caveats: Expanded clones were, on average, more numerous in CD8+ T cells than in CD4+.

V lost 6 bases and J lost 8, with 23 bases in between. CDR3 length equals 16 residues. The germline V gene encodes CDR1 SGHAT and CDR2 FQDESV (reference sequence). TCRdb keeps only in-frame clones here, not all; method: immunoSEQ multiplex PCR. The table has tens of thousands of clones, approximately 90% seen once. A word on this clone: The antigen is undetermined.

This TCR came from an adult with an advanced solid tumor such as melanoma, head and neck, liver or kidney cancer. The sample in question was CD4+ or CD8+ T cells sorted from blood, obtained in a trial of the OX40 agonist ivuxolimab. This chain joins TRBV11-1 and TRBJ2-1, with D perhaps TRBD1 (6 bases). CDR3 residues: CASSPPGSGEGDEQFF. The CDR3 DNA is TGTGCCAGCAGTCCCCCTGGCTCAGGGGAAGGGGATGAGCAGTTCTTC.